One sample yielded the 21 T cell receptor beta chains listed below, sequenced in a study of CDR3 diversity in severe acne. MiXCR, run by TCRdb on the PCR reads, gives a single entry per CDR3 protein. The sample lists tens of thousands of distinct CDR3 sequences, roughly 51% occurring once. Sequenced material: blood. The receptors were gathered from a male donor in good health, without acne.

About this clonotype: A much larger clone differs by one base, so this may be a read error. The J gene is TRBJ2-7, the V gene TRBV7-9; no clear D. The CDR3 runs 12 residues. CDR1 is SEHNR, CDR2 FQNEAQ, per germline (reference sequence). In nucleotides, the CDR3 is TGTGCCAGCGGCTCAGCTGGAAACGACCAGTACTTC. Its protein product is CASGSAGNDQYF.

Ten or more counts support this clonotype. The chain employs TRBV27 and TRBJ2-5; D may be TRBD1 or TRBD2 (5 bases each). From germline, CDR1 is MNHEY and CDR2 SMNVEV (reference sequence). The CDR3 spans 11 residues. Deletions cut 6 bases from V and 7 bases from J, with 9 bases between. In nucleotides, the CDR3 is TGTGCCAGCAGATGGGGGAGGACCCAGTACTTC. It encodes CASRWGRTQYF.

In its sample, this clonotype was seen many times. The DNA of the CDR3 is TGTGCCAGCAGCTCGGGACTAGCGGGGGGGCGGTACGAGCAGTACTTC. This gives the protein CASSSGLAGGRYEQYF. This chain connects TRBV7-9 to TRBJ2-7; 16 positions agree with TRBD2. V lost 4 bases to trimming and J lost 4 bases; unmatched junction nucleotides: 4. The CDR3 is 16 residues long. Germline-derived CDR1 and CDR2 are SEHNR and FQNEAQ (reference sequence).

This clonotype was counted between two and nine times. J is TRBJ1-2 and V is TRBV6-1, with a possible D match to TRBD1 (5 bases). The CDR3 runs to 19 residues. Trimming cost V 2 bases and J 4 bases, with 26 bases left between them. The V gene's germline CDR1 is MNHNS and CDR2 SASEGT. CDR3 loop: CASSEKGDRQSHRIYGYTF. For the CDR3, the DNA is TGTGCCAGCAGTGAAAAGGGAGATCGACAGAGCCACCGTATCTATGGCTACACCTTC.

This clonotype has at least ten counts. The chain combines TRBV19 with TRBJ2-7; D tentatively fits TRBD1 or TRBD2 (7 bases each). Germline lookup yields CDR1 LNHDA and CDR2 SQIVND (reference sequence). With 1 base removed from V and 1 base from J, the gap between germline ends came to 11 bases. This CDR3 has 15 amino acids. CDR3 sequence reads: CASSIGQGGSYEQYF. The CDR3 DNA follows: TGTGCCAGTAGTATAGGACAGGGAGGGTCCTACGAGCAGTACTTC.

This clonotype was seen ten or more times. The genes are TRBV4-1 and TRBJ2-2; 7 bases line up with TRBD1. This CDR3 is 14 amino acids long. Looked up from germline, CDR1 is MGHRA and CDR2 is YSYEKL. The J segment lost 6 bases and the V segment lost 1 base, leaving 2 bases of the junction unmatched. This CDR3 reads CASSQGRGSGELFF. CDR3 nucleotides: TGCGCCAGCAGCCAAGGCAGGGGGTCCGGGGAGCTGTTTTTT.

About this clonotype itself: The junction and the germline gene differ at one end; a read error may be behind it. The chain has TRBV6-4 and TRBJ1-1, with no clear D. The CDR3 contains 11 residues. The germline V gene has CDR1 MRHNA and CDR2 SNTAGT. CDR3 protein: CASGDLREAFF. The CDR3 region has the DNA TGTGCCAGCGGTGATTTGAGGGAAGCTTTCTTT.

This clonotype has ten or more counts. A junction boundary mismatches the germline segment, possibly from a read error. The gene calls are TRBV6-1 and TRBJ1-4, with 7 nucleotides matching TRBD1. Germline V lookup: CDR1 MNHNS, CDR2 SASEGT. There are 12 residues in the CDR3. The DNA of the CDR3 is TGTGCCAGCAGTGAAGTGGTTACAGGGGAGGTTTTT. Translating gives CASSEVVTGEVF.

V and J are TRBV15 and TRBJ1-1; 11 positions agree with TRBD1. The V gene end was trimmed by 5 bases and the J gene end by 5 bases; junction bases not matched to a gene: 7. The CDR3 is made up of 15 amino acids. Germline loops: CDR1 LNHNV, CDR2 YYDKDF (reference sequence). In nucleotides, the CDR3 is TGTGCCACCAGCTCAGGGACAGGGGGGGGGACTGAAGCTTTCTTT. This sequence encodes CATSSGTGGGTEAFF.

V gene TRBV19 combines with J gene TRBJ1-1; D is uncertain. Germline CDR1 is LNHDA and CDR2 is SQIVND (reference sequence). CDR3 length: 13 residues. V was trimmed by 7 bases and J by 5 bases, leaving 14 bases between them. The CDR3 DNA reads TGTGCCAGTAATTTGGAGGGATATACTGAAGCTTTCTTT. Translating gives CASNLEGYTEAFF.

The V and J genes are TRBV3-1 and TRBJ1-1; 7 positions agree with TRBD1. Germline assignment: CDR1 LGHDT and CDR2 YNNKEL (reference sequence). This CDR3 comprises 18 residues. V gave up 0 bases and J gave up 0 bases; unmatched junction bases: 10. The CDR3 DNA reads TGTGCCAGCAGCCAAGATCTTGGGCAGGGGGTAATGAACACTGAAGCTTTCTTT. Residues: CASSQDLGQGVMNTEAFF.

This clonotype has at least ten counts. V gene TRBV12-3 or TRBV12-4 combines with J gene TRBJ2-2; no definite D call. CDR3 length: 16 residues. Trimming left V 5 bases short and J 3 bases short, with 16 bases between. CDR3 loop: CASSPAPLLYTGELFF. The CDR3 DNA reads as TGTGCCAGCAGTCCAGCGCCCCTCCTTTACACCGGGGAGCTGTTTTTT.

This clonotype turned up a few times. The chain carries TRBV7-6 and TRBJ2-7; D perhaps matches TRBD1 (6 bases). The CDR3 is made up of 13 amino acids. CDR1 and CDR2 from the germline V gene are SGHVS and FNYEAQ. V was trimmed by 8 bases and J by 3 bases, leaving 14 bases between them. CDR3 sequence: CASSPPGDYEQYF. CDR3 sequence (DNA): TGTGCCAGCTCACCGCCAGGGGACTACGAGCAGTACTTC.

The sample holds many counts of this clonotype. This chain links TRBV24-1 with TRBJ2-2; TRBD1 might be the D (5 bases). This CDR3 region has 12 residues. Germline loops: CDR1 KGHDR, CDR2 SFDVKD. Trimming took off 7 bases at V and 5 bases at J, with 7 bases between the two ends. The CDR3, as DNA: TGTGCCACCAGAAGGGGTACCGGGGAGCTGTTTTTT. This gives the protein CATRRGTGELFF.

This clonotype turned up a few times. This chain links TRBV2 with TRBJ1-5; D uncertain. The CDR3 sequence is 13 residues long. The germline CDR1 and CDR2 sequences are SNHLY and FYNNEI. V was clipped by 3 bases and J by 4 bases, with 7 bases between them. CDR3 sequence reads: CASSETRNQPQHF. For the CDR3, the DNA is TGTGCCAGCAGTGAGACAAGGAATCAGCCCCAGCATTTT.

This clonotype was recorded many times. A single base separates this from a much larger clone, so it may be a read error. This sequence joins TRBV19 and TRBJ1-3, with a tentative D call TRBD1 (5 bases). The CDR3 has 15 residues. Germline V gene data show CDR1 as LNHDA and CDR2 as SQIVND (reference sequence). CDR3 protein: CASSRFQGSGNTICF. The CDR3 bases are TGTGCCAGTAGTAGATTCCAGGGATCCGGAAACACCATATGTTTT.

Within the sample, this clonotype is medium-sized. The chain combines TRBV20-1 with TRBJ2-1; D remains ambiguous. Germline-derived CDR1 and CDR2 are DFQATT and SNEGSKA (reference sequence). V was shortened by 1 base and J by 3 bases, with 7 bases between the two germline ends. The CDR3 has 13 residues. CDR3 sequence (DNA): TGCAGTGCTAGAGTCACTATCTACAATGAGCAGTTCTTC. It codes for CSARVTIYNEQFF.

The genes are TRBV7-6 and TRBJ2-7; D gene uncertain. Trimming pared 8 bases from V and 2 bases from J, leaving 13 bases between. This CDR3 spans 13 amino acids. CDR1 is SGHVS and CDR2 is FNYEAQ in the germline V gene. DNA of the CDR3: TGTGCCAGCTCACCTACCTCCACCTACGAGCAGTACTTC. It specifies CASSPTSTYEQYF.

This clonotype has more than one count but fewer than ten. The chain has TRBV5-1 and TRBJ2-3; 16 bases agree with TRBD2. Germline CDR1 SGHRS, CDR2 YFSETQ. V trimming: 4 bases; J trimming: 6 bases; junction bases outside the gene matches: 5. The CDR3 length is 16 residues. CDR3 in amino acids: CASSPGLAGGRDTQYF. Written as DNA, the CDR3 is TGCGCCAGCAGCCCGGGACTAGCGGGGGGGCGTGATACGCAGTATTTT.

The V and J genes are TRBV2 and TRBJ1-6, with D possibly being TRBD1 (5 bases). Trimming stripped 7 bases from V and 9 bases from J, with 25 bases between. Germline V gene lookup returns CDR1 SNHLY and CDR2 FYNNEI. This CDR3 comprises 17 residues. Here the CDR3 reads CASTTLGPGLNSSPLHF. CDR3 DNA sequence: TGTGCCAGCACCACACTTGGGCCGGGACTGAATAGTTCACCCCTCCACTTT.

This clonotype was detected many times. The chain joins TRBV12-3 or TRBV12-4 to TRBJ2-5; TRBD2 might be the D (5 bases). Trimming cost V 1 base and J 1 base, with 7 bases left between them. CDR3 length equals 14 residues. In DNA, the CDR3 is TGTGCCAGCAGTTTAGGGGGAGCCCAAGAGACCCAGTACTTC. Its protein product is CASSLGGAQETQYF.